This note documents a single TCR beta chain sequence. V shed 3 bases and J 6 bases; nucleotides not matched to a gene: 3. Germline CDR1 reads SGHRS; CDR2 reads YFSETQ. This CDR3 comprises 13 residues. As originally analysed: Using reference gene primer amplification, nucleated cell counts were estimated. TCRdb's table, derived via immunoSEQ multiplex PCR, lists solely in-frame clones and lacks some. V and J calls and clone size follow that table, whereas D and trimming were derived from the DNA. The table records 150,000 to 200,000 clones, less than 90% of them present only once. This entry is derived from a study of blood T cell repertoires in COVID-19. Patients from Seattle were sampled longitudinally, starting during active infection.

The V and J genes are TRBV5-1 and TRBJ2-4; TRBD1 aligns across 7 bases. The sequenced material came from peripheral blood. This TCR was recovered from a woman aged 65 to 85 with COVID-19, enrolled during active disease. The CDR3 loop reads CASSYQGVNIQYF. In nucleotides, the CDR3 is TGCGCCAGCAGCTATCAGGGGGTAAACATTCAGTACTTC.